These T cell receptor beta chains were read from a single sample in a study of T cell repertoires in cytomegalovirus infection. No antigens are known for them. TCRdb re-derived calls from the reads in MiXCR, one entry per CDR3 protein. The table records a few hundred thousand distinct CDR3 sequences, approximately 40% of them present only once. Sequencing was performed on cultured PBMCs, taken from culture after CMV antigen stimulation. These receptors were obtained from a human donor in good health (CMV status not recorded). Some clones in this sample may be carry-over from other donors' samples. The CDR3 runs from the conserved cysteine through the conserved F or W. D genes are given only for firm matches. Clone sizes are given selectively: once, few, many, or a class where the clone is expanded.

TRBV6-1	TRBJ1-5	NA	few	TGTGCCAGCTTAGGGCAGCCCAATCAGCCCCAGCATTTT	CASLGQPNQPQHF
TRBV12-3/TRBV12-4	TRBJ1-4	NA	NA	TGTGCCAGCCAGAGGGAGAATGAAAAACTGTTTTTT	CASQRENEKLFF
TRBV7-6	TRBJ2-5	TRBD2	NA	TGTGCCAGCAGCTTAGAGGTAGCGGGAGGCCCAGAGACCCAGTACTTC	CASSLEVAGGPETQYF
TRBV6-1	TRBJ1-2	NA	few	TGTGCCAGCAGTGAAGAAGGCTACACCTTC	CASSEEGYTF
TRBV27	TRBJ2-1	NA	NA	TGTGCCAGCAGTTTTCTCCCCCGGGGGCCCAACAATGAGCAGTTCTTC	CASSFLPRGPNNEQFF
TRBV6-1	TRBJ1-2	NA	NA	TGTGCCAGCATGGGGTACTCCTATGGCTACACCTTC	CASMGYSYGYTF
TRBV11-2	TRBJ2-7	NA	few	TGTGCCAGCAGCTCGGAGTGGGGGGGACAAAACTACGAGCAGTACTTC	CASSSEWGGQNYEQYF
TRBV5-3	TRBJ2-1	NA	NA	TGTGCCAGCAGCCCACGGGGCCAGCGGAGCTCCTACAATGAGCAGTTCTTC	CASSPRGQRSSYNEQFF
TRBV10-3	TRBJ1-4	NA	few	TGTGCCATCGGCCGAGGGGGGTTTGAGGAAAAACTGTTTTTT	CAIGRGGFEEKLFF
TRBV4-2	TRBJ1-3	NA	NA	TGTGCCAGCAGCCAATGGGACGCTGGAAACACCATATATTTT	CASSQWDAGNTIYF
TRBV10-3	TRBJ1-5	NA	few	TGTGCCATCAGTGAAATAGGGGGCAATCAGCCCCAGCATTTT	CAISEIGGNQPQHF
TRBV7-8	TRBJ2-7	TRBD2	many	TGTGCCAGCAGCCGGACTAGCGGGAGCGGATACGAGCAGTACTTC	CASSRTSGSGYEQYF
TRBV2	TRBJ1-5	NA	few	TGTGCCAGCAGTGGGGGGCTTGGCAATCAGCCCCAGCATTTT	CASSGGLGNQPQHF
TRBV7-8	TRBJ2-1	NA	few	TGTGCCAGCAGCTCCGGGGTCCCGATGGGGCAGTTCTTC	CASSSGVPMGQFF
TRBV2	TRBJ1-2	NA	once	TGTGCCAGCAGTCCCCAACAGGATAGTGGCTACACCTTC	CASSPQQDSGYTF
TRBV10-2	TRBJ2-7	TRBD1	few	TGCGCCAGTGGACAGGGCCCTAAGAGCGAGCAGTACTTC	CASGQGPKSEQYF
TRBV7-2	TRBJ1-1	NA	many	TGTGCCAGCAGCCGCCGGGCGGGGAATGCTTTCTTT	CASSRRAGNAFF
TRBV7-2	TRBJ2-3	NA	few	TGTGCCAGCAGCTACTACCCTGGTCCAAATACGCAGTATTTT	CASSYYPGPNTQYF
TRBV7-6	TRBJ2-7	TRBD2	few	TGTGCCAGCCGACTGGAGACTAGCGGGTACTACGAGCAGTACTTC	CASRLETSGYYEQYF
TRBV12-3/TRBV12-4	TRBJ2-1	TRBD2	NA	TGTGCCAGCAGTCGAGCGGGATCCTCCAACAATGAGCAGTTCTTC	CASSRAGSSNNEQFF
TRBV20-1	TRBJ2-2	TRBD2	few	TGCAGTGCTAGAGATCAGACTAGCGGGGGGCCCGGGGAGCTGTTTTTT	CSARDQTSGGPGELFF
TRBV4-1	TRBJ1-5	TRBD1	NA	TGCGCCAGCAGCGCACAGACAGGGGAAGGTTATCAGCCCCAGCATTTT	CASSAQTGEGYQPQHF
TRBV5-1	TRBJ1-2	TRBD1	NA	TGCGCCAGCGCCCCTGGAGACAGGGGGTATGGCTACACCTTC	CASAPGDRGYGYTF
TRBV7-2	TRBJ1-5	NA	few	TGTGCCAGCAGCTCCCTGGTCACCCAGCCCCAGCATTTT	CASSSLVTQPQHF
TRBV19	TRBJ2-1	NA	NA	TGTGCCAGTAGTATTAATGGGGCGCAGGTAGATGAGCAGTTCTTC	CASSINGAQVDEQFF
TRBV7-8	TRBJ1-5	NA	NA	TGTGCCAGCAGCTTAATGATTGGGGGGGGCCAGCCCCAGCATTTT	CASSLMIGGGQPQHF
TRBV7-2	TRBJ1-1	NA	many	TGTGCCAGCAGCCCCTACAGAGACACTGAAGCTTTCTTT	CASSPYRDTEAFF
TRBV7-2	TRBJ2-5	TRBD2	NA	TGTGCCAGCAGAAGCGGGGGGGTCCAAGAGACCCAGTACTTC	CASRSGGVQETQYF
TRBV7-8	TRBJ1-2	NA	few	TGTGCCAGCAGCTTAGTTTATGGGTCTGGCTACACCTTC	CASSLVYGSGYTF
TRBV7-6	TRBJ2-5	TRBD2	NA	TGTGCCAGCAGCTCCGGGGAGGGGGAGACCCAGTACTTC	CASSSGEGETQYF
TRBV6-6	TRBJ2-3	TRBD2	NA	TGTGCCAGCAGTACTAGCGGGGGGGCCGATACGCAGTATTTT	CASSTSGGADTQYF
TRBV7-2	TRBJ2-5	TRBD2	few	TGTGCCAGCAGGCGACTAGCGGCACAGACCCAGTACTTC	CASRRLAAQTQYF
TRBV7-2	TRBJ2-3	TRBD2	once	TGTGCCAGCAGCCCAAGGGCGGGAGTCTCGTCAGATACGCAGTATTTT	CASSPRAGVSSDTQYF
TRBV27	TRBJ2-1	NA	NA	TGTGCCAGCAGTTTATCGTGGGAGAACGAGCAGTTCTTC	CASSLSWENEQFF
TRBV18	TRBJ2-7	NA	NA	TGTGCCAGCTCACCATCGATTCCATGGTCCGAGCAGTACTTC	CASSPSIPWSEQYF
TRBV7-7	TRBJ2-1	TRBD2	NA	TGTGCCAGCAGCACGCCACTAGCGGGAGGTAACAACGAGCAGTTCTTC	CASSTPLAGGNNEQFF
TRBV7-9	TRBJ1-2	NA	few	TGTGCCAGCAGCTTAGTGCGGCAGGGGATGGCCTCTAACTATGGCTACACCTTC	CASSLVRQGMASNYGYTF
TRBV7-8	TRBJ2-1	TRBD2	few	TGTGCCAGCAGCCGCCAACTAGCGGGGGTCTATGAGCAGTTCTTC	CASSRQLAGVYEQFF
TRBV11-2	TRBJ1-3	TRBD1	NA	TGTGCCAGCAGGCGCCACAGGGGTGCGACACCATATACCATATATTTT	CASRRHRGATPYTIYF
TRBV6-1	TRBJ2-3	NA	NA	TGTGCCAGCAGTGATCGCGGGCGAACAGATACGCAGTATTTT	CASSDRGRTDTQYF
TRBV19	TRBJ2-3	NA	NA	TGTGCCAGTAGTATAGCCGGGGGAGCAACAGATACGCAGTATTTT	CASSIAGGATDTQYF
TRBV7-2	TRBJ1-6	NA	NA	TGTGCCAGCAGTCGGGGGGCGACGCGCTCCTATAATTCACCCCTCCACTTT	CASSRGATRSYNSPLHF
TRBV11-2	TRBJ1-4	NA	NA	TGTGCCAGCAGCTTTCTCCAGGGAGGTGCGGAAAAACTGTTTTTT	CASSFLQGGAEKLFF
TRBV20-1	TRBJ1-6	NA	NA	TGCAGTGCTAGTTTAACAGGGAACCCAAATTCACCCCTCCACTTT	CSASLTGNPNSPLHF
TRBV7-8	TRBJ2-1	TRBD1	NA	TGTGCCAGCAGCTTAGTGGCGACAGGGGATAAGTTCTTC	CASSLVATGDKFF
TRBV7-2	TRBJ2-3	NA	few	TGTGCCAGCAGCTTACGCCCAGGCACGCAGTATTTT	CASSLRPGTQYF
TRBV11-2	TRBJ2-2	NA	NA	TGTGCCAGCAGCCAGACATCCAGTGCGGACACCGGGGAGCTGTTTTTT	CASSQTSSADTGELFF
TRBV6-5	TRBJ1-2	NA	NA	TGTGCCAGCAGTTACATACAGGGCGGAATGGGGGGCTACACCTTC	CASSYIQGGMGGYTF
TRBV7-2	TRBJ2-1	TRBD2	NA	TGTGCCAGCAGCCCCCGAGCGGGGGGTCCCTACGATGAGCAGTTCTTC	CASSPRAGGPYDEQFF
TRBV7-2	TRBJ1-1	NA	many	TGTGCCAGCAGCTGGCAGGGAGGGAACACTGAAGCTTTCTTT	CASSWQGGNTEAFF
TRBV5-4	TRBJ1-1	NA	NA	TGTGCCAGCAGTCGCCCCACGGGGCCGAACACTGAAGCTTTCTTT	CASSRPTGPNTEAFF
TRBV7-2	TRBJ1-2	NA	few	TGTGCCAGCAGCCTATTCCTCAGGGGCGCGGGAGGTGGCTACACCTTC	CASSLFLRGAGGGYTF
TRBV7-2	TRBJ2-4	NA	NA	TGTGCCAGCAGCTTTGGGAGGGGGGGTTTAGCCAAAAACATTCAGTACTTC	CASSFGRGGLAKNIQYF
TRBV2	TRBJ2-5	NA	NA	TGTGCCAGCAGTGAGACAGCGACCCAAGAGACCCAGTACTTC	CASSETATQETQYF
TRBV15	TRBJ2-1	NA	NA	TGTGCCACCAGCAGAGATGGCCTTACTGAGCAGTTCTTC	CATSRDGLTEQFF
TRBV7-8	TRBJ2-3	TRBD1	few	TGTGCCAGCAGCTCACAGGGGTTAGGTACAGATACGCAGTATTTT	CASSSQGLGTDTQYF
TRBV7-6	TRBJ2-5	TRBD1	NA	TGTGCCAGCAGCTTAGGGACAGGCGAACAAGAGACCCAGTACTTC	CASSLGTGEQETQYF